The rows below give T cell receptor beta chains drawn from one sample of a study of T cells in Graves' hyperthyroidism and ophthalmopathy. TCRdb used MiXCR to reprocess the multiplex PCR reads, holding one entry per CDR3 protein. The top ten clones hold approximately 16% of a sample with about 770,000 distinct CDR3 sequences, around 20% of them seen once. The source material was blood. The receptor set was obtained from a woman between 50 and 59 years old with Graves' hyperthyroidism that later progressed to Graves' ophthalmopathy. The CDR3 runs from the conserved cysteine through the conserved F or W. D genes are given only for firm matches. Not every row has a clone size; where given, it reads once, few, many or a size class.

DNA: TGCGCCAGCAGCTCCGTACACAGCTCCTACGAGCAGTACTTC
CDR3: CASSSVHSSYEQYF
V: TRBV5-1
D: .
length: 14
J: TRBJ2-7
size: many

DNA: TGTGCCAGCAGTTGGGGAAACTCTGGAAACACCATATATTTT
CDR3: CASSWGNSGNTIYF
V: TRBV6-5
D: .
length: 14
J: TRBJ1-3
size: .

DNA: TGTGCCAGCAGCAATGAGGTAGGGGGCCTCTACAATGAGCAGTTCTTC
CDR3: CASSNEVGGLYNEQFF
V: TRBV11-2
D: TRBD1
length: 16
J: TRBJ2-1
size: many

DNA: TGTGCCAGCAGCAAAATTGGGCGGGGCGGGGGCCGAATTGGGAATGAGCAGTTCTTC
CDR3: CASSKIGRGGGRIGNEQFF
V: TRBV7-3
D: .
length: 19
J: TRBJ2-1
size: many

DNA: TGTGCCACCAGCAGCCCGGGACAGGGGGACTACGAGCAGTACTTC
CDR3: CATSSPGQGDYEQYF
V: TRBV15
D: TRBD1
length: 15
J: TRBJ2-7
size: .

DNA: TGCACAAGCAAGGGGGCAGATACGCAGTATTTT
CDR3: CTSKGADTQYF
V: TRBV29-1
D: .
length: 11
J: TRBJ2-3
size: few

DNA: TGTGCCAGCAGTTCAGGAGGGTCCGGACCGGGGCTTGGCGAGCAGTACTTC
CDR3: CASSSGGSGPGLGEQYF
V: TRBV7-9
D: .
length: 17
J: TRBJ2-7
size: .

DNA: TGTGCCAGCGAGGTCCAGCTTCAGGGCAATGAGCAGTTCTTC
CDR3: CASEVQLQGNEQFF
V: TRBV12-3/TRBV12-4
D: .
length: 14
J: TRBJ2-1
size: .

DNA: TGTGCCAGCAGCTCTAGCCCCACGGACAGTTTTAATTCACCCCTCCACTTT
CDR3: CASSSSPTDSFNSPLHF
V: TRBV7-6
D: .
length: 17
J: TRBJ1-6
size: .

DNA: TGTGCCAGCAGCGGGACAGGCTCCAACTACGAGCAGTACTTC
CDR3: CASSGTGSNYEQYF
V: TRBV11-2
D: TRBD1
length: 14
J: TRBJ2-7
size: .

DNA: TGTGCCAGCAGCTTATTCGATAGCGGGGGATCCACCGGGGAGCTGTTTTTT
CDR3: CASSLFDSGGSTGELFF
V: TRBV7-3
D: TRBD2
length: 17
J: TRBJ2-2
size: many

DNA: TGCAGTGCGGGCGGACAGGGGCAGAACTATGGCTACACCTTC
CDR3: CSAGGQGQNYGYTF
V: TRBV20-1
D: TRBD1
length: 14
J: TRBJ1-2
size: .

DNA: TGCGCCAGCAGCTTGGCGGCAACAGGGAGACGGGATACGCAGTATTTT
CDR3: CASSLAATGRRDTQYF
V: TRBV5-1
D: .
length: 16
J: TRBJ2-3
size: few

DNA: TGTGCCAGCAAACGGGACACGGGTAATGAAAAACTGTTTTTT
CDR3: CASKRDTGNEKLFF
V: TRBV6-1
D: .
length: 14
J: TRBJ1-4
size: .

DNA: TGTGCCAGCAGCGACCGGTGGACTAGCGGGGGGAATGAGCAGTTCTTC
CDR3: CASSDRWTSGGNEQFF
V: TRBV9
D: TRBD2
length: 16
J: TRBJ2-1
size: few

DNA: TGTGCCAGCAGTAGACAGGGGGCGTTCGGAAACACCATATATTTT
CDR3: CASSRQGAFGNTIYF
V: TRBV25-1
D: TRBD1
length: 15
J: TRBJ1-3
size: .

DNA: TGTGCCAGCAGCTACCAGGTAGGGATTACTGAAGCTTTCTTT
CDR3: CASSYQVGITEAFF
V: TRBV5-6
D: .
length: 14
J: TRBJ1-1
size: many

DNA: TGTGCCAGCAGCCCTCGGGACAGGGTCAATGAGCAGTTCTTC
CDR3: CASSPRDRVNEQFF
V: TRBV11-1
D: TRBD1
length: 14
J: TRBJ2-1
size: many

DNA: TGTGCCAGCAGTACGGGACAGCACCCTCCCGGTTCGGCTTTCTTT
CDR3: CASSTGQHPPGSAFF
V: TRBV7-9
D: TRBD1
length: 15
J: TRBJ1-1
size: many

DNA: TGTGCCAGCAGTTACGAGCGGGGGGACTACGAGCAGTACTTC
CDR3: CASSYERGDYEQYF
V: TRBV6-6
D: TRBD2
length: 14
J: TRBJ2-7
size: .

DNA: TGTGCCAGCAGACTCGGACAGAGCAATTCACCCCTCCACTTT
CDR3: CASRLGQSNSPLHF
V: TRBV12-3/TRBV12-4
D: .
length: 14
J: TRBJ1-6
size: few

DNA: TGTGCCAGCAGTGAAGTAGGGGGCAGTCAGCCCCAGCATTTT
CDR3: CASSEVGGSQPQHF
V: TRBV6-1
D: TRBD1
length: 14
J: TRBJ1-5
size: few

DNA: TGTGCCAGCAGCCAAGCGGGGAACTACAATGAGCAGTTCTTC
CDR3: CASSQAGNYNEQFF
V: TRBV14
D: .
length: 14
J: TRBJ2-1
size: .

DNA: TGCAGCGTTATGGACAGGGGCACTGAAGCTTTCTTT
CDR3: CSVMDRGTEAFF
V: TRBV29-1
D: TRBD1
length: 12
J: TRBJ1-1
size: few

DNA: TGTGCCAGCAGAACGCCGGGCCCCCAAGAGACCCAGTACTTC
CDR3: CASRTPGPQETQYF
V: TRBV6-1
D: .
length: 14
J: TRBJ2-5
size: many

DNA: TGTGCCAGTAGTGCCTCCAGCCTGAACACTGAAGCTTTCTTT
CDR3: CASSASSLNTEAFF
V: TRBV19
D: .
length: 14
J: TRBJ1-1
size: .